Only one count was recorded for the clone carrying this TCR beta chain. Germline CDR1 reads LGHDT; CDR2 reads YNNKEL (reference sequence). This CDR3 has 15 residues. V lost 7 bases, J lost 6 bases, and 21 bases lay in between. This entry belongs to a study of blood T cell repertoires in COVID-19. About the study: The origin of the acute and convalescent COVID-19 samples was the United States, Italy and Spain.

The recovered donors of Cohort 3 showed two negative PCRs, clearance, or symptom resolution. Produced via immunoSEQ multiplex PCR; TCRdb's table is partial and in-frame only. The sample lists about 360,000 clones; around 87% were seen once. The clonotype originates from a man younger than 40 who had recovered from COVID-19. V gene TRBV3-1 (or the pseudogene TRBV3-2) combines with J gene TRBJ1-2; perhaps TRBD1 as D (5 bases). What was sequenced was PBMCs or T cells enriched from blood (not recorded which). The CDR3 loop reads CASTKSTQGWDGYTF. The CDR3 DNA sequence: TGTGCCAGCACCAAATCAACCCAGGGTTGGGATGGCTACACCTTC.